The clone carrying this TCR beta chain has only a few counts. Its specificity is not known. This entry is derived from a study of T-cell memory formation after mild COVID-19. Study-wide points: The study found contracting CD4+ clones mainly in CM and EM and contracting CD8+ clones in EMRA. Clones from the second wave (peaking day 37) had unconfirmed SARS-CoV-2 specificity. Whereas later expanders leaned CD4+, clones contracting day 15 to 85 showed a balanced CD4/CD8 makeup. Pre-infection memory showed some responding clones, and this suggested that cross-reactive memory joined.

TCRdb recomputed calls from the 5' RACE reads with MiXCR, one row per CDR3 protein. This table has about 190,000 distinct CDR3 sequences, around 19% appearing once. Trimming cost V 0 bases and J 2 bases, with 13 bases left between them. This CDR3 is 15 amino acids long. From germline, CDR1 is DFQATT and CDR2 SNEGSKA (reference sequence). The source is an adult woman who had mild COVID-19 (a few samples of this study predate the infection). Cell type and time point are not known. Sequencing was carried out using PBMCs or a T cell subset sorted from them (not recorded which). The chain joins TRBV20-1 to TRBJ1-1; D unresolved. CDR3 sequence: CSARDLPGTNTEAFF. CDR3 in DNA: TGCAGTGCTAGAGATCTGCCAGGTACAAACACTGAAGCTTTCTTT.